This entry lists 26 T cell receptor beta chains sequenced from one sample in a study of yellow fever vaccine responses in identical twins listed by TCRdb under 2018. Library preparation was by RT-PCR. These reads were obtained on an Illumina HiSeq 2500. TCRdb applied fastp at Q25 and MiXCR to the public reads, then kept only in-frame beta chains. One record per CDR3 amino acid sequence lists the most common genes and DNA. The sample includes under 30,000 distinct CDR3 sequences, with under 85% observed a single time. The ten largest clones add up to about 5% of the sample. The material sequenced was T cells from blood (PBMCs), unsorted or a sorted subset (not recorded which), taken before or after yellow fever vaccination (not recorded which). The receptors stem from a woman aged 18-29 years who received the yellow fever vaccine. Donor details come from another sample of the same person, matched by shared clones.

V usage is TRBV15 and J usage is TRBJ2-7, with D perhaps matching TRBD2 (5 bases). The CDR3 has 13 residues. Trimming cost V 5 bases and J 3 bases, with 11 bases left between them. From germline, CDR1 is LNHNV and CDR2 YYDKDF (reference sequence). The CDR3 nucleotides read TGTGCCACCAGCTCACGGACTGACTACGAGCAGTACTTC. Protein: CATSSRTDYEQYF.

This clonotype was found once. The chain uses TRBV18 and TRBJ1-4, with TRBD1 as a possible D gene (5 bases). This CDR3 comprises 16 residues. Germline CDR1 KGHSH, CDR2 LQKENI. V was pared by 4 bases and J by 0 bases, with 12 bases between. For the CDR3, the DNA is TGTGCCAGCTCACAGTGGGGCCATGCAACTAATGAAAAACTGTTTTTT. It specifies CASSQWGHATNEKLFF.

V is TRBV29-1 and J is TRBJ2-1, with a tentative D call TRBD1 (7 bases). This CDR3 contains 15 residues. Germline V gene data show CDR1 as SQVTM and CDR2 as ANQGSEA. V gave up 6 bases and J gave up 2 bases, with 17 bases separating them. For the CDR3, the DNA is TGCAGCGTCCCACCAGGGGGGTTTACCTACAATGAGCAGTTCTTC. Amino acids: CSVPPGGFTYNEQFF.

J is TRBJ2-1 and V is TRBV6-1, with D uncertain. V was clipped by 1 base and J by 6 bases, with 7 bases between them. The CDR3 has 13 residues. Per the germline V gene, CDR1 is MNHNS and CDR2 is SASEGT. The CDR3, as DNA: TGTGCCAGCAGTGAAGGGGAAGGCAATGAGCAGTTCTTC. Translated: CASSEGEGNEQFF.

The V gene is TRBV6-2 or TRBV6-3, the J gene TRBJ2-1; 7 nucleotides agree with TRBD1. The V gene end was trimmed by 4 bases and the J gene end by 9 bases; junction bases not matched to a gene: 6. Germline V gene sequence: CDR1 MNHEY, CDR2 SVGEGT. This CDR3 comprises 13 residues. The CDR3 DNA sequence: TGTGCCAGCAGTTCCGGACAGGCTGCTGAGCAGTTCTTC. Translated: CASSSGQAAEQFF.

This chain links TRBV11-2 with TRBJ2-2, with 7 bases identical to TRBD1. Germline CDR1 SGHAT, CDR2 FQNNGV. With 4 bases clipped from V and 0 bases from J, the junction kept 14 bases outside the gene matches. The CDR3 extends over 19 amino acids. The CDR3 protein is CASSSLTGKHNANTGELFF. CDR3 nucleotide sequence: TGTGCCAGCAGCTCCCTGACAGGGAAGCATAACGCGAACACCGGGGAGCTGTTTTTT.

The chain links TRBV7-6 to TRBJ2-7; 8 bases are a match to TRBD2. Trimming took 1 base from V and 7 from J; bases not matched to a gene: 0. The germline gives CDR1 SGHVS, CDR2 FNYEAQ. The CDR3 extends over 12 amino acids. The CDR3 bases are TGTGCCAGCAGCTTAGGCGGGAGGGAGCAGTACTTC. Its translation: CASSLGGREQYF.

The rearrangement links TRBV29-1 to TRBJ1-2; D might be TRBD1 (6 bases). Between the trimmed V and J ends, which lost 2 bases and 1 base, there was a span of 8 bases. The CDR3 runs to 13 residues. Germline V gene sequence: CDR1 SQVTM, CDR2 ANQGSEA. The CDR3 DNA reads TGCAGCGTTGAAACAGGGCTTAACTATGGCTACACCTTC. As protein: CSVETGLNYGYTF.

The V gene is TRBV23-1, the J gene TRBJ1-4; 10 bases map to TRBD1. TRBV23-1 counts as an open reading frame of uncertain function. V shed 0 bases, J shed 5 bases, and the junction held 9 bases outside the gene matches. The CDR3 sequence is 18 residues long. Here the CDR3 reads CASSQSYPRQGANEKLFF. In DNA, the CDR3 is TGCGCCAGCAGTCAATCTTATCCCCGACAGGGGGCGAATGAAAAACTGTTTTTT.

The rearrangement joins TRBV20-1 to TRBJ1-5; D is uncertain. The germline V gene encodes CDR1 DFQATT and CDR2 SNEGSKA (reference sequence). The length of the CDR3 is 12 residues. Trimming shortened V by 6 bases and J by 2 bases, and 8 bases separated the two germline ends. The CDR3 DNA follows: TGCAGTGCGTCAGATGGCAATCAGCCCCAGCATTTT. This encodes CSASDGNQPQHF.

The rearrangement links TRBV9 to TRBJ1-3; a weak D match, TRBD1 (6 bases). The CDR3 contains 14 residues. V was shortened by 3 bases and J by 0 bases, with 7 bases between the two germline ends. Germline V gives CDR1 SGDLS, CDR2 YYNGEE. This CDR3 reads CASSGQDSGNTIYF. The CDR3 nucleotides read TGTGCCAGCAGCGGACAGGACTCTGGAAACACCATATATTTT.

The chain is built from TRBV4-2 and TRBJ2-1, with 9 positions matching TRBD2. Trimming removed 0 bases from V and 7 bases from J; junction bases left unmatched: 7. The length of the CDR3 is 16 residues. CDR1 and CDR2 from the germline V gene are LGHNA and YNFKEQ. CDR3 sequence reads: CASSQEWGSGSNEQFF. The CDR3 DNA reads as TGTGCCAGCAGCCAAGAGTGGGGTAGCGGGAGTAATGAGCAGTTCTTC.

This rearrangement joins TRBV13 to TRBJ1-1, with D possibly being TRBD1 (5 bases). Germline-derived CDR1 and CDR2 are PRHDT and FYEKMQ (reference sequence). Trimming took off 5 bases at V and 4 bases at J, with 11 bases between the two ends. The CDR3 loop spans 13 amino acids. The CDR3 here is CASSTGPATEAFF. The CDR3 DNA reads as TGTGCCAGCAGCACGGGACCTGCCACTGAAGCTTTCTTT.

The chain uses TRBV29-1 and TRBJ1-4, with 10 nucleotides matching TRBD1. The CDR3 sequence is 13 residues long. The ends lost 5 bases at V and 5 bases at J; junction bases unmatched: 2. The germline V gene encodes CDR1 SQVTM and CDR2 ANQGSEA. The CDR3 loop is CSVPGQGNEKLFF. In nucleotides, the CDR3 is TGCAGCGTTCCGGGACAGGGGAATGAAAAACTGTTTTTT.

This chain links TRBV12-3 or TRBV12-4 with TRBJ2-1; D is unresolved. The CDR3 covers 12 residues. V lost 7 bases to trimming and J lost 4 bases, with 8 bases between them. The CDR3 bases are TGTGCCAGCACGTGGAGATACAATGAGCAGTTCTTC. It translates to CASTWRYNEQFF.

V usage is TRBV29-1 and J usage is TRBJ1-1, with 7 positions matching TRBD1. V lost 4 bases, J lost 7 bases, and 3 bases stayed unmatched. Looked up from germline, CDR1 is SQVTM and CDR2 is ANQGSEA. The length of the CDR3 is 11 residues. As DNA, the CDR3 is TGCAGCGTTGGACAGGGATATGAAGCTTTCTTT. Its protein product is CSVGQGYEAFF.

The chain has TRBV4-2 and TRBJ2-4, with D perhaps matching TRBD1 (5 bases). This CDR3 has 16 residues. CDR1 is LGHNA and CDR2 is YNFKEQ in the germline V gene. Trimming left V 5 bases short and J 1 base short, with 15 bases between. The DNA for the CDR3 is TGTGCCAGCAGCAACCTGGGGCTGGAGGCCAAAAACATTCAGTACTTC. It is translated as CASSNLGLEAKNIQYF.

V is TRBV11-1 and J is TRBJ2-3; D could derive from TRBD1 or TRBD2 (5 bases each). V was clipped by 4 bases and J by 1 base, with 24 bases between them. CDR1 is SGHAT and CDR2 is FQDESV in the germline V gene (reference sequence). The CDR3 extends over 19 amino acids. Here the CDR3 DNA reads TGTGCCAGCAGCTCCCAGGGCAAGGCTAGCCCGACTCGCACAGATACGCAGTATTTT. Encoded protein: CASSSQGKASPTRTDTQYF. Drawing the rest from reference TRBV11-1 and TRBJ2-3, the complete variable domain is EAEVAQSPRYKITEKSQAVAFWCDPISGHATLYWYRQILGQGPELLVQFQDESVVDDSQLPKDRFSAERLKGVDSTLKIQPAELGDSAMYLCASSSQGKASPTRTDTQYFGPGTRLTVL.

The chain links TRBV7-9 to TRBJ2-3; D uncertain. The V and J ends lost 5 bases and 2 bases respectively, with 5 bases between them. The germline V gene encodes CDR1 SEHNR and CDR2 FQNEAQ (reference sequence). This CDR3 is built from 12 residues. CDR3 sequence: CASSMLTDTQYF. The CDR3, as DNA: TGTGCCAGCAGCATGCTCACAGATACGCAGTATTTT. The full variable domain, its missing parts supplied by reference TRBV7-9 and TRBJ2-3, is DTGVSQNPRHKITKRGQNVTFRCDPISEHNRLYWYRQTLGQGPEFLTYFQNEAQLEKSRLLSDRFSAERPKGSFSTLEIQRTEQGDSAMYLCASSMLTDTQYFGPGTRLTVL.

The CDR3 spells CASSEGFGIYEQYV. CDR3 in DNA: TGTGCCAGCAGTGAAGGGTTCGGAATCTACGAGCAGTACGTC. V is TRBV2 and J is TRBJ2-7, with D unclear. This CDR3 is built from 14 residues. Germline V CDR1 and CDR2: SNHLY, FYNNEI. V lost 1 base and J lost 3, with 10 bases in between.

The rearrangement uses TRBV11-1 and TRBJ2-7, with 10 positions matching TRBD1. J gave up 3 bases and V 4 bases, and 6 bases lay outside the gene matches. CDR3 length: 15 residues. Germline lookup yields CDR1 SGHAT and CDR2 FQDESV (reference sequence). The CDR3 is CASSSGTGVHYEQYV. CDR3 sequence (DNA): TGTGCCAGCAGCTCCGGGACAGGGGTCCACTACGAGCAGTACGTC.

The chain combines TRBV20-1 with TRBJ1-6; no definite D call. This CDR3 spans 13 amino acids. The germline V gene encodes CDR1 DFQATT and CDR2 SNEGSKA (reference sequence). The germline V and J ends were trimmed by 2 bases and 7 bases, with 9 bases remaining between them. The CDR3 loop reads CSARFTPNSPLHF. DNA for the CDR3: TGCAGTGCTAGATTTACGCCGAATTCACCCCTCCACTTT.

This clonotype appeared once. V usage is TRBV4-1 and J usage is TRBJ1-2, with D tentatively TRBD1 (6 bases). CDR1 and CDR2 from the germline V gene are MGHRA and YSYEKL. The length of the CDR3 is 18 residues. Trimming left V 4 bases short and J 1 base short, with 22 bases between. CDR3 in DNA: TGCGCCAGCAGCCGAGGGGGGATCATCCGACTTTTTAACTATGGCTACACCTTC. It codes for CASSRGGIIRLFNYGYTF.

CDR3: CASSSPLAPYNEQFF. CDR3 nucleotides: TGTGCCAGCAGCTCCCCTCTAGCGCCTTACAATGAGCAGTTCTTC. V usage is TRBV5-4 and J usage is TRBJ2-1; tentatively, D is TRBD2 (6 bases). CDR1 and CDR2 from the germline V gene are SGHNT and YYREEE (reference sequence). CDR3 length: 15 residues. V lost 3 bases and J 4 bases, leaving 14 bases between the germline ends.

The V gene is TRBV12-3 or TRBV12-4, the J gene TRBJ1-3; no definite D call. With 5 bases removed from V and 0 bases from J, the gap between germline ends came to 8 bases. This CDR3 contains 14 residues. Here the CDR3 DNA reads TGTGCCAGCAGTGTCGGCCACTCTGGAAACACCATATATTTT. This gives the protein CASSVGHSGNTIYF.

To note about this clonotype: A junction end diverges from the germline sequence, so it may reflect a read error. The genes are TRBV28 and TRBJ1-1; unclear D gene. From germline, CDR1 is MDHEN and CDR2 SYDVKM. This CDR3 contains 14 residues. CDR3 coding DNA: TGTGCCAGAAGTTTTAGAAGGTCATGGACTGAAGCTTTCTTT. Amino acid sequence: CARSFRRSWTEAFF.